These 3 T cell receptor beta chains share one sample of origin, sequenced in a study of blood T cell repertoires in COVID-19. Generated by immunoSEQ multiplex PCR, the TCRdb table keeps only in-frame clones and is missing some. Here the sample spans 360,000 or so clones, around 86% being singletons. The specimen sequenced was PBMCs or T cells enriched from blood (not recorded which). Receptor source: a woman in her forties or fifties who had recovered from COVID-19.

The chain couples TRBV30 to TRBJ1-3; D is uncertain. The CDR3 has 12 amino acids. V lost 1 base and J 8 bases, leaving 9 bases between the germline ends. CDR1 and CDR2 (germline): GTSNPN, SVGIG (reference sequence). The CDR3 DNA sequence: TGTGCCTGGAGTGGGGTCGGAGACACCATATATTTT. Translation gives CAWSGVGDTIYF.

The chain uses TRBV5-8 and TRBJ1-1; no clear D gene. The CDR3 is 17 amino acids. V dropped 2 bases and J dropped 1 base, with 18 bases sitting between them. From germline, CDR1 is SGHTS and CDR2 YDEGEE. The CDR3, as DNA: TGTGCCAGCAGCTTTTTCGACTATGGGCAGGCGAACACTGAAGCTTTCTTT. The encoded protein is CASSFFDYGQANTEAFF. The whole variable domain, filled in from reference TRBV5-8 and TRBJ1-1, reads EAGVTQSPTHLIKTRGQQATLRCSPISGHTSVYWYQQALGLGLQFLLWYDEGEERNRGNFPPRFSGRQFPNYSSELNVNALELEDSALYLCASSFFDYGQANTEAFFGQGTRLTVV.

The V gene is TRBV30, the J gene TRBJ1-5; a weak D match, TRBD1 (5 bases). This CDR3 has 14 residues. Trimming left V 5 bases short and J 2 bases short, with 13 bases between. CDR1 GTSNPN and CDR2 SVGIG come from the germline V gene (reference sequence). The CDR3 is CAWGGGIGNQPQHF. The CDR3 nucleotides are TGTGCCTGGGGGGGAGGGATAGGCAATCAGCCCCAGCATTTT.